This T cell receptor beta chain comes out of a study of cytomegalovirus exposure and HLA in healthy donors. Whole-study results and caveats: For most subjects, TCR beta sequences were reported to predict HLA-A and HLA-B alleles with accuracy. A later analysis linked around 17,000 TCR beta sequences to HLA alleles at 0.05 false discovery rate. CMV serostatus was the sole immune exposure data available.

Primers: 60 Vbeta forward and 13 Jbeta reverse. TCRdb's copy holds only in-frame clones and misses some; the assay was immunoSEQ multiplex PCR. The sample contains about 150,000 clones, 60% to 85% of which appear only once. With regard to this clone: The antigen is not known.

The TCR comes from a woman between 35 and 50 years old in good health and CMV-seronegative. The specimen was PBMCs.

Here the CDR3 DNA reads TGTGCCAGCAGCTCTTCGACCGGGTCTTTGAATCAGCCCCAGCATTTT. The encoded protein is CASSSSTGSLNQPQHF. The gene calls are TRBV7-9 and TRBJ1-5; D is uncertain. The CDR3 contains 16 residues. V dropped 4 bases and J dropped 4 bases, with 17 bases sitting between them. Per the germline V gene, CDR1 is SEHNR and CDR2 is FQNEAQ (reference sequence).